This section outlines one T cell receptor (beta chain) sequence together with its context. The data originate from a study of blood T cell repertoires in COVID-19. Study information: Sample material is recorded as cDNA or gDNA derived from T cells, B-cell-depleted T cells, or PBMCs.

The CDR3 length is 12 residues. Germline lookup yields CDR1 DFQATT and CDR2 SNEGSKA (reference sequence). With 3 bases removed from V and 4 bases from J, the gap between germline ends came to 7 bases. In the original processing: From reference gene primer amplification, estimates of nucleated cell counts were derived. Profiling relied on immunoSEQ multiplex PCR, and the TCRdb table lists in-frame clones only, not all of them. The V and J calls and clone size are taken from that table; D and trimming were inferred from the DNA. The sample lists about 180,000 clones; 80% to 90% were seen once. The specimen was peripheral blood. This chain links TRBV20-1 with TRBJ1-3; D is unresolved. The sequence was obtained from a man aged 45-65 years with active or convalescent COVID-19. The CDR3 nucleotides read TGCAGTGCTAGTGAACAAGGAAACACCATATATTTT. Protein: CSASEQGNTIYF.